This section outlines one T cell receptor (beta chain) sequence together with its context. Its cognate antigen has yet to be identified. No qualities accompany the bases; no much larger clone lies one base away. Sequencing of TCRB CDR3 was done on genomic DNA with the immunoSEQ assay. The authors' pipeline ran thus. Nothing other than productive TCRB rearrangements was included in the analyses. A clone was defined by a unique TCRB CDR3 sequence, and clonality was computed as a productive clonality index based on Shannon entropy. Repertoire overlap for a pair of samples was computed from each clone's template counts relative to total templates per sample. V-gene usage measured by flow cytometry correlated with TCRB sequencing V-gene usage, with a Spearman r of 0.6 to 0.75. Sourced from immuneACCESS, this table was stored by TCRdb with only in-frame sequences that have V and J called. A share of the clones is absent; for the studies checked, an unresolved V gene accounts for under half, and the remainder has no known explanation. The V and J calls and clone size come from that table; D and trimming were worked out from the DNA. Within this sample are 9,500 to 15,000 clones, with over 80% of them counted one time only. The ten top clones hold 14% of the sample.

Healthy controls were over 15 blood donors whose buffy coats were used, with a median age of about 56 years (range about 20-75) and 55% to 70% female. Positive magnetic bead selection on an AutoMACS was used to isolate CD4+ and CD8+ cells, with flow cytometry used to check purity. Peripheral blood mononuclear cells were isolated by Ficoll-Paque PLUS density gradient separation. DNA from CD4-enriched, CD8-enriched or PBMC samples was extracted using Nucleospin Tissue or Tissue XS kits and then quantified on a Qubit 2.0 fluorometer. These data come from a study of somatic mutations in cytotoxic T cells in rheumatoid arthritis (dated by TCRdb to 2016 to 2017). With respect to the entire study: Some T-cell populations stained with V beta antibodies were sorted by flow on a FACSAria II or Sony SH800 to nearly 100% purity, with sorted V beta1+ cells additionally subjected to TCRB sequencing. To characterize clonality, the study used TCRB deep sequencing while asking whether somatic mutations are carried by expanded CD8+ T-cell clones in newly diagnosed, untreated rheumatoid arthritis. TCRB deep sequencing covered 65 to 80 patients with rheumatoid arthritis along with about 20 healthy controls. Patient and control groups had essentially identical median ages.

Reading the germline V gene (reference sequence) gives CDR1 MNHEY and CDR2 SMNVEV. For this chain, trimming is 5 bases at the V end and 0 bases at the J end, and the number of junction bases without a gene match is 7. Including the terminal cysteine and valine, the CDR3 comprises 15 residues. The kept DNA is CDR3 alone, 45 bases in frame from the first base. Overall study outcomes, separate from this receptor: The finding that TRBV07 was slightly underrepresented in patients was left unadjusted for multiple comparisons. CD8+ T-cell clonality did not differ significantly between rheumatoid arthritis patients and age-matched healthy controls. CD8+ clonality increased with age in patients (Spearman r ≈ 0.5) but not in healthy controls. The largest CD8+ clone made up more than 20% of CD8+ cells in about an eighth of the roughly 60 patients, and blood and synovial fluid shared several identical CD8+ TCRB sequences. The antigen targets of the expanded CD8+ clones were unknown, and absence from virus-specific databases did not rule out viral specificity.

The source material was CD8+ T cells sorted from blood. This receptor was taken from a woman aged 60-70 years in good health. The chain joins TRBV27 to TRBJ2-7, and 7 junction bases match TRBD1. For the CDR3, the sequence is CASSPGQGDSYEQYV. The sequence in DNA is TGTGCCAGCAGTCCCGGGCAGGGGGACTCCTACGAGCAGTACGTC.